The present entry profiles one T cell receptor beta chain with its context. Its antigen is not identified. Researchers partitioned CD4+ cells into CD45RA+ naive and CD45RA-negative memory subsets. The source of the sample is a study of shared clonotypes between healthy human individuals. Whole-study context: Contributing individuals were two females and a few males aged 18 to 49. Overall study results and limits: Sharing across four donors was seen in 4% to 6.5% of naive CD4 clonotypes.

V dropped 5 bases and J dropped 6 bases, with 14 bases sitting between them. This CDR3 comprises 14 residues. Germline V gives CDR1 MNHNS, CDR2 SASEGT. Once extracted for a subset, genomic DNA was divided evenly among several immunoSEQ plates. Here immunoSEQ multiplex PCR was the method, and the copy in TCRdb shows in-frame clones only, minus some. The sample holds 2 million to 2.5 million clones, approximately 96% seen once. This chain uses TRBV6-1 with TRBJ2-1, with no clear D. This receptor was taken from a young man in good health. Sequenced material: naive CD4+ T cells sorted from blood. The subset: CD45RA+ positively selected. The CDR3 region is CASSLDTLFNEQFF. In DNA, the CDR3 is TGTGCCAGCAGTCTTGACACCCTATTCAATGAGCAGTTCTTC.